The 20 T cell receptor beta chains below were found in one sample sequenced in a study of blood T cell repertoires in COVID-19 (dated by TCRdb to 2018 to 2020). Libraries were made using the immunoSEQ multiplex PCR assay. The clones in this table, taken by TCRdb from immuneACCESS, are in-frame only. Not every clone is retained; where verified, under half of the shortfall comes from an unresolved V gene, and the cause of the rest is unknown. For this sample there are around 200,000 clones; around nine tenths appear just once. The ten biggest clones cover roughly 2.5% of the sample. Sequences were obtained from peripheral blood. The receptor source for this set is a man in his forties or fifties with active or convalescent COVID-19.

The rearrangement uses TRBV19 and TRBJ1-2; D uncertain. There are 12 residues in the CDR3. Trimming cost V 10 bases and J 0 bases, with 9 bases left between them. In germline, CDR1 is LNHDA, CDR2 SQIVND (reference sequence). This CDR3 is CATEGSNYGYTF. The CDR3 bases are TGTGCCACCGAGGGCTCTAACTATGGCTACACCTTC.

The V gene is TRBV6-1, the J gene TRBJ2-7, with 11 bases that match TRBD1. Looked up from germline, CDR1 is MNHNS and CDR2 is SASEGT. The CDR3 sequence is 16 residues long. Trimming removed 1 base from V and 5 bases from J; junction bases left unmatched: 7. The CDR3 is CASSEGGGQGGNEQYF. CDR3 nucleotides: TGTGCCAGCAGTGAAGGGGGGGGACAGGGGGGCAACGAGCAGTACTTC.

The rearrangement links TRBV6-4 to TRBJ2-5, with D tentatively TRBD1 (6 bases). With 2 bases removed from V and 5 bases from J, the gap between germline ends came to 24 bases. The germline V gene has CDR1 MRHNA and CDR2 SNTAGT. The CDR3 has 18 amino acids. DNA for the CDR3: TGTGCCAGCAGTGACCCGAGTTCACACAATGGGGGCTTTGAGACCCAGTACTTC. Its protein is CASSDPSSHNGGFETQYF.

CDR3 sequence (DNA): TGCGCCAGCAGCGCCAACGGGATCCGTCGGGTCTCTGGGGCCAACGTCCTGACTTTC. It is translated as CASSANGIRRVSGANVLTF. The genes are TRBV5-1 and TRBJ2-6; D perhaps matches TRBD2 (5 bases). Germline V gene sequence: CDR1 SGHRS, CDR2 YFSETQ. V lost 4 bases, J lost 0 bases, and 20 bases lay in between. The CDR3 contains 19 residues. Variable domain in full (rest from reference TRBV5-1 and TRBJ2-6): KAGVTQTPRYLIKTRGQQVTLSCSPISGHRSVSWYQQTPGQGLQFLFEYFSETQRNKGNFPGRFSGRQFSNSRSEMNVSTLELGDSALYLCASSANGIRRVSGANVLTFGAGSRLTVL.

The gene calls are TRBV11-3 and TRBJ2-7; D is undetermined. Trimming removed 3 bases from V and 3 bases from J, with 6 bases in between. The CDR3 sequence is 12 residues long. Germline V gene lookup returns CDR1 SGHNT and CDR2 YENEEA. CDR3 in amino acids: CASSFLFYEQYF. Written as DNA, the CDR3 is TGTGCCAGCAGCTTCCTCTTCTACGAGCAGTACTTC.

This clone showed up just once. The chain carries TRBV28 and TRBJ1-6, with D tentatively TRBD1 (5 bases). V gave up 6 bases and J gave up 11 bases, with 11 bases separating them. The CDR3 spans 12 residues. Germline loops: CDR1 MDHEN, CDR2 SYDVKM. The CDR3 spells CASRLGQAPLHF. CDR3 nucleotides: TGTGCCAGCAGGTTGGGGCAGGCACCCCTCCACTTT.

V gene TRBV27 combines with J gene TRBJ2-2; 7 nucleotides line up with TRBD1. The germline V gene has CDR1 MNHEY and CDR2 SMNVEV (reference sequence). V was clipped by 6 bases and J by 4 bases; unmatched bases: 5. This CDR3 spans 14 amino acids. This CDR3 is CASSWDRLTGELFF. The CDR3, as DNA: TGTGCCAGCAGCTGGGACAGACTCACCGGGGAGCTGTTTTTT.

J is TRBJ1-2 and V is TRBV19; 10 bases line up with TRBD1. V shed 7 bases and J 7 bases; nucleotides not matched to a gene: 18. The CDR3 totals 17 residues. From germline, CDR1 is LNHDA and CDR2 SQIVND (reference sequence). The CDR3 nucleotides are TGTGCCAGTATTTCCGAGACAGGGGGCGGTAGGTCCACTGGCTACACCTTC. Residues: CASISETGGGRSTGYTF.

The chain is built from TRBV6-2 or TRBV6-3 and TRBJ1-6; D not certain. The ends were cut back, 4 bases at V and 2 bases at J, with 9 bases in the middle. This CDR3 comprises 15 residues. Germline V gene lookup returns CDR1 MNHEY and CDR2 SVGEGT. Here the CDR3 DNA reads TGTGCCAGCAGTTCCTACGGGGCCTATAATTCACCCCTCCACTTT. Protein sequence: CASSSYGAYNSPLHF.

This sequence joins TRBV5-1 and TRBJ2-1, with 12 bases lining up with TRBD2. CDR3 size: 16 residues. Germline values: CDR1 SGHRS, CDR2 YFSETQ. The ends lost 5 bases at V and 6 bases at J; junction bases unmatched: 9. CDR3 in amino acids: CASRFSLAGGPNEQFF. The CDR3 DNA reads as TGCGCCAGCAGATTCTCTCTAGCGGGGGGGCCCAATGAGCAGTTCTTC.

The CDR3 here is CASAPGQGLGYTF. The CDR3 bases are TGTGCCAGTGCACCGGGACAGGGTCTTGGCTACACCTTC. The J gene is TRBJ1-2, the V gene TRBV19, with 9 nucleotides matching TRBD1. Germline trimming cut 8 bases from V and 7 bases from J; bases unmatched to any gene: 8. Per the germline V gene, CDR1 is LNHDA and CDR2 is SQIVND (reference sequence). CDR3 length: 13 residues.

This chain uses TRBV6-6 with TRBJ1-5, with unresolved D. This CDR3 is 13 amino acids long. Between the trimmed V and J ends, which lost 6 bases and 6 bases, there was a span of 12 bases. The V gene's germline CDR1 is MNHNY and CDR2 SVGAGI (reference sequence). The DNA of the CDR3 is TGTGCCAGCAGATCGGTCCCCGGTCAGCCCCAGCATTTT. As protein: CASRSVPGQPQHF.

The chain couples TRBV5-1 to TRBJ1-2, with a tentative D call TRBD1 (5 bases). The V end was cut by 2 bases, the J end by 4 bases, with 9 bases between. The CDR3 extends over 13 amino acids. Germline loops: CDR1 SGHRS, CDR2 YFSETQ. CDR3 amino acids: CASSLPGSYGYTF. The CDR3 DNA reads TGCGCCAGCAGCTTACCAGGGTCCTATGGCTACACCTTC. The full variable domain, in which reference TRBV5-1 and TRBJ1-2 provide the parts outside the CDR3, is KAGVTQTPRYLIKTRGQQVTLSCSPISGHRSVSWYQQTPGQGLQFLFEYFSETQRNKGNFPGRFSGRQFSNSRSEMNVSTLELGDSALYLCASSLPGSYGYTFGSGTRLTVV.

The chain is built from TRBV12-5 and TRBJ1-5; D remains ambiguous. The V end was cut by 6 bases, the J end by 2 bases, with 14 bases between. Germline V gene sequence: CDR1 LGHNT, CDR2 FRNRAP. This CDR3 has 15 amino acids. The CDR3 nucleotides read TGTGCTAGTGGGACAACGGCAATGGGCAATCAGCCCCAGCATTTT. It codes for CASGTTAMGNQPQHF.

The chain is built from TRBV6-5 and TRBJ2-3; perhaps TRBD2 as D (6 bases). The V and J ends lost 7 bases and 4 bases respectively, with 12 bases between them. CDR1 is MNHEY, CDR2 SVGAGI, per germline. The CDR3 runs 13 residues. CDR3 in DNA: TGTGCCAGCATCCGACTAGGCGCAGATACGCAGTATTTT. This sequence encodes CASIRLGADTQYF.

The chain couples TRBV7-9 to TRBJ1-2; D perhaps matches TRBD1 (5 bases). The germline V and J ends were trimmed by 2 bases and 12 bases, with 7 bases remaining between them. The V gene's germline CDR1 is SEHNR and CDR2 FQNEAQ (reference sequence). This CDR3 has 10 amino acids. This CDR3 is CASSLQGHTF. The DNA of the CDR3 is TGTGCCAGCAGCTTACAGGGTCACACCTTC.

The V call is TRBV9, the J call TRBJ1-1; D remains unclear. Germline V gives CDR1 SGDLS, CDR2 YYNGEE. CDR3 size: 16 residues. V was trimmed by 0 bases and J by 0 bases, leaving 12 bases between them. DNA of the CDR3: TGTGCCAGCAGCGTAGATTCCTATCTAGTGAACACTGAAGCTTTCTTT. This sequence encodes CASSVDSYLVNTEAFF. The full variable domain, in which reference TRBV9 and TRBJ1-1 provide the parts outside the CDR3, is DSGVTQTPKHLITATGQRVTLRCSPRSGDLSVYWYQQSLDQGLQFLIQYYNGEERAKGNILERFSAQQFPDLHSELNLSSLELGDSALYFCASSVDSYLVNTEAFFGQGTRLTVV.

This chain uses TRBV2 with TRBJ2-7, with D possibly matching TRBD2 (6 bases). The V gene's germline CDR1 is SNHLY and CDR2 FYNNEI. Trimming stripped 2 bases from V and 2 bases from J, with 10 bases between. The length of the CDR3 is 14 residues. The CDR3: CASSEWERAYEQYF. The DNA of the CDR3 is TGTGCCAGCAGTGAATGGGAGCGGGCCTACGAGCAGTACTTC.

This clone was counted only a few times. V and J are TRBV7-8 and TRBJ1-5; 9 bases are shared with TRBD1. Germline lookup yields CDR1 SGHVS and CDR2 FQNEAQ. The CDR3 loop spans 16 amino acids. Losses at the gene ends were 1 base for V and 4 bases for J; bases not matched to a gene: 5. CDR3 in DNA: TGTGCCAGCAGCTTAGATCGACAGGGGGGGAATCAGCCCCAGCATTTT. Translated: CASSLDRQGGNQPQHF.

The V and J genes are TRBV7-9 and TRBJ1-5, with 8 nucleotides matching TRBD1. Germline values: CDR1 SEHNR, CDR2 FQNEAQ (reference sequence). After removal of 4 bases from V and 10 bases from J, the junction contained 9 bases not matched to a gene. The CDR3 has 14 residues. The CDR3 DNA reads TGTGCCAGCAGCTCCGACAGGGGAAGAGGACCCCAGCATTTT. Its translation is CASSSDRGRGPQHF.